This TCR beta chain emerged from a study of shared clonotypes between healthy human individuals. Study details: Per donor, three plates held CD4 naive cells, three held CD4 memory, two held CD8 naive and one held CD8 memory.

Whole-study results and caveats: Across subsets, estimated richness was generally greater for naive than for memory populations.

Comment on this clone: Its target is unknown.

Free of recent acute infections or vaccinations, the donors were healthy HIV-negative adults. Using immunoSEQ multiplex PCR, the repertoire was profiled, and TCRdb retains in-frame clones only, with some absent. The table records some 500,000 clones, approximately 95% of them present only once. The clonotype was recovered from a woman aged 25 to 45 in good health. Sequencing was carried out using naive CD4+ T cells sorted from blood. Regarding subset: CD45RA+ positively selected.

DNA of the CDR3: TGTGCCAGCAGCACCGACCGAATGGAGCCCCAGCATTTT. Translated: CASSTDRMEPQHF. V usage is TRBV7-9 and J usage is TRBJ1-5; no clear D gene. This CDR3 comprises 13 residues. In germline, CDR1 is SEHNR, CDR2 FQNEAQ (reference sequence). V dropped 5 bases and J dropped 8 bases, with 13 bases sitting between them.